The source of this T cell receptor (beta chain) is a study of blood T cell repertoires in COVID-19. The overall study: Spain, Italy and the United States supplied samples that represented acute and convalescent COVID-19. PBMCs, B-cell-depleted T cells, or T cells provided the cDNA or gDNA that made up the material.

Germline V lookup: CDR1 SGHTA, CDR2 FQGTGA. The CDR3 runs to 15 residues. V was clipped by 5 bases and J by 6 bases, with 20 bases between them. Original analysis: Amplification with reference gene primers provided the estimates of nucleated cell counts. Method: immunoSEQ multiplex PCR; TCRdb's copy keeps in-frame clones and lacks some. Clone size and V and J calls were adopted from that table, with D and trimming inferred from the DNA. This table has nearly 60,000 clones, 90% appearing once. The receptor was derived from a man in his fifties or sixties with active COVID-19. Source material: peripheral blood. The rearrangement joins TRBV7-3 to TRBJ2-7; a possible D gene is TRBD1 (5 bases). The CDR3 DNA is TGTGCCAGCAGCCCTGCCCCAGGGAAAGGGTCCGAGCAGTACTTC. Its translation: CASSPAPGKGSEQYF.